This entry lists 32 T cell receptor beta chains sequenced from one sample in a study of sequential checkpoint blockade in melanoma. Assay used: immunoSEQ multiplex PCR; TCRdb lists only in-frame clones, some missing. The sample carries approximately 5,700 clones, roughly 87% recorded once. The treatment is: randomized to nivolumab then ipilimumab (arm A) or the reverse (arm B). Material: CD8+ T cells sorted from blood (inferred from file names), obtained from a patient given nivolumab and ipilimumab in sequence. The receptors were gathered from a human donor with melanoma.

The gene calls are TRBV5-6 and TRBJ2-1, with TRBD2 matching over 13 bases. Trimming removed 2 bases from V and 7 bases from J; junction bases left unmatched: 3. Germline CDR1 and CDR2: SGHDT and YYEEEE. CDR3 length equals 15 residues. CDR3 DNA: TGTGCCAGCAGCTTTGGACTAGCGGGAGTGAATGAGCAGTTCTTC. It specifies CASSFGLAGVNEQFF.

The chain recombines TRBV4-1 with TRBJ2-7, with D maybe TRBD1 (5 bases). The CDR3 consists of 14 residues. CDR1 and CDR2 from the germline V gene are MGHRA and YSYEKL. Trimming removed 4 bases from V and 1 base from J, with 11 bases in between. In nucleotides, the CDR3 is TGCGCCAGCAGCCCTCAGGGTTTTTCCTACGAGCAGTACTTC. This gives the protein CASSPQGFSYEQYF.

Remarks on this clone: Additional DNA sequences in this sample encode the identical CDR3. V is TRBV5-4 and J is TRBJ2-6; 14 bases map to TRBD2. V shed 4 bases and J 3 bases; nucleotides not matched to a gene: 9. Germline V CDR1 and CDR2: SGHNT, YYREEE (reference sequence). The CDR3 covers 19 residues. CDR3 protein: CASSQGLAGEGLGANVLTF. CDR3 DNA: TGTGCCAGCAGCCAGGGACTAGCGGGAGAGGGGCTTGGGGCCAACGTCCTGACTTTC.

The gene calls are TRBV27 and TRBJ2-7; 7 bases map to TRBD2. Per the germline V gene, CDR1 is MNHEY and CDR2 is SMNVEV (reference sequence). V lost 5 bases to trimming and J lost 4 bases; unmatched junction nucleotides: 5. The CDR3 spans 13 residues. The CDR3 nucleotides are TGTGCCAGCAGTCAACTAGCGTTGTACGAGCAGTACTTC. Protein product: CASSQLALYEQYF.

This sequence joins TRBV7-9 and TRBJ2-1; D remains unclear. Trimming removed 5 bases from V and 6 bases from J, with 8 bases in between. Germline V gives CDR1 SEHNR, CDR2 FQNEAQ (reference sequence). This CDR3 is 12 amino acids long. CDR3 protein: CASSPLGNEQFF. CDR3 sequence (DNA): TGTGCCAGCAGCCCTCTAGGCAATGAGCAGTTCTTC.

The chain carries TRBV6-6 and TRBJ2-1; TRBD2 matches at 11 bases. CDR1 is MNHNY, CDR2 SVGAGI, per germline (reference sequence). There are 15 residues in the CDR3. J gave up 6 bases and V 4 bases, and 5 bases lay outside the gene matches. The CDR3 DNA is TGTGCCAGCAGTTTACTAGCGGGGGCCCTCAATGAGCAGTTCTTC. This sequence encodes CASSLLAGALNEQFF.

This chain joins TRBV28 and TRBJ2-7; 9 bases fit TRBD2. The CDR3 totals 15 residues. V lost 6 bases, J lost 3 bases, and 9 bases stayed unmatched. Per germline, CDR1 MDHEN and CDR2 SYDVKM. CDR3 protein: CASSEQLAGIYEQYF. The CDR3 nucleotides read TGTGCCAGCAGCGAGCAGCTAGCGGGAATCTACGAGCAGTACTTC.

CDR3 protein: CASSPSGLAENTGELFF. CDR3 in DNA: TGTGCCAGCAGCCCGTCGGGACTAGCGGAGAACACCGGGGAGCTGTTTTTT. The chain joins TRBV7-9 to TRBJ2-2; 11 bases are a match to TRBD2. The germline gives CDR1 SEHNR, CDR2 FQNEAQ (reference sequence). This CDR3 has 17 residues. With 5 bases clipped from V and 1 base from J, the junction kept 6 bases outside the gene matches.

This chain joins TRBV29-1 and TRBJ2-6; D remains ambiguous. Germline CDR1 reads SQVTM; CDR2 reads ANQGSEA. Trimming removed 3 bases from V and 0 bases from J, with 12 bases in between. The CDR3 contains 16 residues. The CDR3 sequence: CSVDPPLYSGANVLTF. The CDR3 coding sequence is TGCAGCGTTGACCCTCCCCTGTACTCTGGGGCCAACGTCCTGACTTTC.

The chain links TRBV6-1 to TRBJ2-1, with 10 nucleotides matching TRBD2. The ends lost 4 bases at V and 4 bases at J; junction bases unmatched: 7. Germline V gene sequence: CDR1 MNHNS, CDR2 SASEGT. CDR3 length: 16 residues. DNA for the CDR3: TGTGCCAGCAGTGGGGCAGCGGGAGGGGTTTACAATGAGCAGTTCTTC. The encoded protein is CASSGAAGGVYNEQFF.

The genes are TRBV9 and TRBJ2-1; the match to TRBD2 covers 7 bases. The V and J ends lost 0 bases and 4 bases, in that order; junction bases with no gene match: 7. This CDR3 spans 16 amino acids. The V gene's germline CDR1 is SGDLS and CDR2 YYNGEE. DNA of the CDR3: TGTGCCAGCAGCGTAGGGCGGGAGACCCCTTACAATGAGCAGTTCTTC. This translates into CASSVGRETPYNEQFF.

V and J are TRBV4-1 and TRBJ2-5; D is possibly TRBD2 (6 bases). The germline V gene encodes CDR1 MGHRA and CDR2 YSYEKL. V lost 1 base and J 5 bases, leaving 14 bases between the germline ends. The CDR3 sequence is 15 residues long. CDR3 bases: TGCGCCAGCAGCCAAGCCCTAGCGAGAATGGAGACCCAGTACTTC. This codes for CASSQALARMETQYF.

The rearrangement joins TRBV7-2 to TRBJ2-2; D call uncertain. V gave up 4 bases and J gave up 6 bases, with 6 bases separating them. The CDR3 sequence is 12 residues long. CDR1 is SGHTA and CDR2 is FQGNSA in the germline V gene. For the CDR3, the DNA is TGTGCCAGCAGCTACATGGCCGGGGAGCTGTTTTTT. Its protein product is CASSYMAGELFF.

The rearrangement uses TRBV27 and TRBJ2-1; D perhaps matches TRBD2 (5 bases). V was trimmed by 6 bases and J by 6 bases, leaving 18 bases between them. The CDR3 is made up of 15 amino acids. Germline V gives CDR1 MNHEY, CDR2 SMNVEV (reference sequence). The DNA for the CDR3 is TGTGCCAGCAGCAAAACTAGGGTAGTCTCCAATGAGCAGTTCTTC. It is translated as CASSKTRVVSNEQFF.

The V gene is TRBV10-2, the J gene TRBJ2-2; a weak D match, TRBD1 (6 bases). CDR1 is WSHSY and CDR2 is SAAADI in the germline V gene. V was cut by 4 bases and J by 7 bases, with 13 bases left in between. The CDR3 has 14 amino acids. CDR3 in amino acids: CASSGQAAGGELFF. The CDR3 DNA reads TGCGCCAGCAGTGGACAGGCGGCAGGCGGGGAGCTGTTTTTT.

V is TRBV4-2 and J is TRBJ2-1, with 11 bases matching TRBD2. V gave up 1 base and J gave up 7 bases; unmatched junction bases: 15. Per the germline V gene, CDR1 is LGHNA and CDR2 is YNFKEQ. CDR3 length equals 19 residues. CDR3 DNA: TGTGCCAGCAGCCAAGGCCACCGCGGGACTAGCGGAGGGTGGAATGAGCAGTTCTTC. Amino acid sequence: CASSQGHRGTSGGWNEQFF.

CDR3 DNA: TGCGCCAGCAGCTTGTGGGAGGGGAACAATGAGCAGTTCTTC. Its translation is CASSLWEGNNEQFF. The chain employs TRBV5-1 and TRBJ2-1; 7 bases map to TRBD2. Trimming removed 1 base from V and 5 bases from J; junction bases left unmatched: 3. The CDR3 runs to 14 residues. CDR1 SGHRS and CDR2 YFSETQ come from the germline V gene.

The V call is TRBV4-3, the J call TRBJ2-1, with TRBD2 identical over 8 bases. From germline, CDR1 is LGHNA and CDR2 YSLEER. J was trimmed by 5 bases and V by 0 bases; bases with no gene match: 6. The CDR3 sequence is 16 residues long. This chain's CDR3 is CASSQDPSGSDNEQFF. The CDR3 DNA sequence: TGCGCCAGCAGCCAAGATCCTAGCGGGTCAGACAATGAGCAGTTCTTC.

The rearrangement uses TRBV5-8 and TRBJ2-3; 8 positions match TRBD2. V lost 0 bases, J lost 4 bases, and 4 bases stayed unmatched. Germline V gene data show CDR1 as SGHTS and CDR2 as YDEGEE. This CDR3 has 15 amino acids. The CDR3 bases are TGTGCCAGCAGCTTGGTCGGGAGGGCCGCAGATACGCAGTATTTT. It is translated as CASSLVGRAADTQYF.

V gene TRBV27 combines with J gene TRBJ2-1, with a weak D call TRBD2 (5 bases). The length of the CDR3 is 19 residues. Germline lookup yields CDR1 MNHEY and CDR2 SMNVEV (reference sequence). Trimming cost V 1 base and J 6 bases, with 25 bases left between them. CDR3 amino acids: CASSLYPRRASSVSNEQFF. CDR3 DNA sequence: TGTGCCAGCAGTTTATACCCCCGGCGGGCGTCTAGTGTATCCAATGAGCAGTTCTTC.

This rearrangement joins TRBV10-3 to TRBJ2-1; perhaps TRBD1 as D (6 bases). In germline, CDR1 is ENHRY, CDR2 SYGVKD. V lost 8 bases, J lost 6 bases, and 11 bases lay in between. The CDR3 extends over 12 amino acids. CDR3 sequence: CAILTDSNEQFF. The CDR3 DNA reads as TGTGCCATCTTAACGGACAGCAATGAGCAGTTCTTC.

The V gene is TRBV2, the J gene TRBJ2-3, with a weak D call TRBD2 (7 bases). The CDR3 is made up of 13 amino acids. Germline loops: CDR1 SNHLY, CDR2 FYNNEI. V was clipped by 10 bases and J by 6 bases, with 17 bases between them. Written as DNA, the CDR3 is TGTGCCAACGAGGGGGGGATCAGGGATACGCAGTATTTT. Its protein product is CANEGGIRDTQYF.

The CDR3 region has the DNA TGTGCCAGCAGTTACTCGACAGGGACAAATCAGCCCCAGCATTTT. Residues: CASSYSTGTNQPQHF. The chain couples TRBV6-6 to TRBJ1-5; TRBD1 matches 7 bases. The CDR3 has 15 amino acids. Losses at the gene ends were 0 bases for V and 4 bases for J; bases not matched to a gene: 3. In germline, CDR1 is MNHNY, CDR2 SVGAGI (reference sequence).

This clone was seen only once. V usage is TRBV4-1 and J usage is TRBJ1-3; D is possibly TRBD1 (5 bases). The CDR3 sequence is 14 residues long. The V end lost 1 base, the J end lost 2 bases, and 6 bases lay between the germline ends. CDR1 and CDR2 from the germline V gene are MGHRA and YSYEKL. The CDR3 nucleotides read TGCGCCAGCAGCCAAGTGACAGCTGGAAACACCATATATTTT. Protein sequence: CASSQVTAGNTIYF.

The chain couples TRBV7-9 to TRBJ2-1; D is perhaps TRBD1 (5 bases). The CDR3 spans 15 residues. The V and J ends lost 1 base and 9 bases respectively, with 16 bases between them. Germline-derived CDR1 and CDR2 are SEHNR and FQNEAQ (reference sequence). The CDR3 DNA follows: TGTGCCAGCAGCTTAGGCCTCGCAGGGCTGGTTGAGCAGTTCTTC. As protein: CASSLGLAGLVEQFF.

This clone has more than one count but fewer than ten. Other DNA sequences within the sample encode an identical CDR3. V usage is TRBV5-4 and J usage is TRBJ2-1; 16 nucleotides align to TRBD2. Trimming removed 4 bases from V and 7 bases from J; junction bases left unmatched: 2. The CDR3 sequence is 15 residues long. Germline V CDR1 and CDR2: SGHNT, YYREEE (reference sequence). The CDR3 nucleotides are TGTGCCAGCAGCGGGGGACTAGCGGGAGGGAATGAGCAGTTCTTC. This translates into CASSGGLAGGNEQFF.

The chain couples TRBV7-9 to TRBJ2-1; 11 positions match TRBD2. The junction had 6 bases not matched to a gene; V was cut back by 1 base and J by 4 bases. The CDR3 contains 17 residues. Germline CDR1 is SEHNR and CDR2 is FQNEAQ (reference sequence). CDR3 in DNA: TGTGCCAGCAGCTTAGTAGCGGGAGGGCAAGGGTACAATGAGCAGTTCTTC. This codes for CASSLVAGGQGYNEQFF.

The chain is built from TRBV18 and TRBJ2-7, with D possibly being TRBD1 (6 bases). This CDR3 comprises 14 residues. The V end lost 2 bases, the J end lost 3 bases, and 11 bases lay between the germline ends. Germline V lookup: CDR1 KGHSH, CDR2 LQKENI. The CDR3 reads CASSPRQAYYEQYF. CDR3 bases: TGTGCCAGCTCACCAAGACAGGCTTACTACGAGCAGTACTTC.

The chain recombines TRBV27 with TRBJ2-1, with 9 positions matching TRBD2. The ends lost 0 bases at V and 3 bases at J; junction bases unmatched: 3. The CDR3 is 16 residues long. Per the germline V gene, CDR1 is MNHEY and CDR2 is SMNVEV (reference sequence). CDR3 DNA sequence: TGTGCCAGCAGTTTATCGCCGCGGGAGGGCTACAATGAGCAGTTCTTC. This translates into CASSLSPREGYNEQFF.

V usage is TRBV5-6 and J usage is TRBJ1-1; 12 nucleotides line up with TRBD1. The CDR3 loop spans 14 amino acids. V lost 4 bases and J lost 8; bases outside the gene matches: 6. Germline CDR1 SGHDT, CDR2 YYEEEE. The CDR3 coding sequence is TGTGCCAGCAGCCGGGGGACAGGGGGCGCAGAAGCTTTCTTT. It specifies CASSRGTGGAEAFF. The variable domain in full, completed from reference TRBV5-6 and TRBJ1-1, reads DAGVTQSPTHLIKTRGQQVTLRCSPKSGHDTVSWYQQALGQGPQFIFQYYEEEERQRGNFPDRFSGHQFPNYSSELNVNALLLGDSALYLCASSRGTGGAEAFFGQGTRLTVV.

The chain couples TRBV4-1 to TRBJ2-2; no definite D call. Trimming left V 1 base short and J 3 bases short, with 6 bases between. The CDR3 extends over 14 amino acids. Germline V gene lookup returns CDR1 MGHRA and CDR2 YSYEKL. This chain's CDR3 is CASSQGAYTGELFF. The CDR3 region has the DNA TGCGCCAGCAGCCAAGGGGCGTACACCGGGGAGCTGTTTTTT.

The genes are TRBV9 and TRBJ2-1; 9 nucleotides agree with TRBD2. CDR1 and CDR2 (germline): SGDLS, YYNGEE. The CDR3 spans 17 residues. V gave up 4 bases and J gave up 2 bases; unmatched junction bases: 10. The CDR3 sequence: CASSPSGAGGPYNEQFF. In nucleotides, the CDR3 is TGTGCCAGCAGCCCATCCGGCGCGGGAGGGCCCTACAATGAGCAGTTCTTC.